This TCR beta chain was observed in a study of T-cell reconstitution after alpha-beta-depleted transplantation in children. J gave up 4 bases and V 6 bases, and 14 bases lay outside the gene matches. This CDR3 has 16 residues. CDR1 and CDR2 from the germline V gene are LGHNA and YNFKEQ. The TCRbeta library incorporated unique molecular identifiers. TCRdb reprocessed the PCR reads with MiXCR, giving one entry per CDR3 protein. The data contain about 590,000 distinct CDR3 sequences, about an eighth of them singletons. The TCR originated in a male patient aged 10 to 17 who had a stem cell transplant for acute myeloid leukemia, so the T cells may come from the graft donor. This rearrangement joins TRBV4-2 to TRBJ2-5, with 7 bases aligning to TRBD2. The sample consisted of PBMCs, mostly from graft donor cells, taken 360 days after TCRalphabeta/CD19-depleted stem cell transplant. In DNA, the CDR3 is TGTGCCAGCAGACGAAGTCTAGCGGAGCCAAGAGAGACCCAGTACTTC. Amino acids: CASRRSLAEPRETQYF.